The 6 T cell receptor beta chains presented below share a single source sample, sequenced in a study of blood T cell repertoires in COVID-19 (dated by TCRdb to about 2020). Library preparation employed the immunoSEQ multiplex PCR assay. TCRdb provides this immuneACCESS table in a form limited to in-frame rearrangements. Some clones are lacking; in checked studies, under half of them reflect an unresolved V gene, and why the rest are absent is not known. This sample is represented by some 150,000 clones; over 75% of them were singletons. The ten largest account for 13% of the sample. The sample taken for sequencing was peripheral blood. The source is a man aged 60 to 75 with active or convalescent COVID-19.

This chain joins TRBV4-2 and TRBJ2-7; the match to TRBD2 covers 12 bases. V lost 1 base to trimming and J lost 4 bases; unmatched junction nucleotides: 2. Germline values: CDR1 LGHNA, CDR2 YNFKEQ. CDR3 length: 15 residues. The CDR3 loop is CASSQVTSGRYEQYF. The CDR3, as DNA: TGTGCCAGCAGCCAAGTAACTAGCGGGAGGTACGAGCAGTACTTC.

The CDR3 DNA reads TGTGCCAGCAGTTTTCCACTCCTGAATGAAAAACTGTTTTTT. Translating gives CASSFPLLNEKLFF. The chain has TRBV28 and TRBJ1-4, with D hard to call. The germline gives CDR1 MDHEN, CDR2 SYDVKM. The length of the CDR3 is 14 residues. V dropped 3 bases and J dropped 5 bases, with 10 bases sitting between them.

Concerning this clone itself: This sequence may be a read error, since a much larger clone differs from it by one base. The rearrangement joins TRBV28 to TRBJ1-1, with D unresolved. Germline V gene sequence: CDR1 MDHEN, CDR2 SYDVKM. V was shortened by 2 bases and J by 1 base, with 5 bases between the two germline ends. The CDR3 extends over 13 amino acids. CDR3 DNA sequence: TGTGCCAGCAGTTTAGGGCAGAACACTGAAGCTTTCTTT. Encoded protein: CASSLGQNTEAFF. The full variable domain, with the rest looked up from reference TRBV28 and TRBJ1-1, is DVKVTQSSRYLVKRTGEKVFLECVQDMDHENMFWYRQDPGLGLRLIYFSYDVKMKEKGDIPEGYSVSREKKERFSLILESASTNQTSMYLCASSLGQNTEAFFGQGTRLTVV.

CDR3 in amino acids: CASSGTLSSGEETQYF. The CDR3, as DNA: TGTGCCAGCAGCGGCACTCTCTCTAGCGGTGAAGAGACCCAGTACTTC. The chain has TRBV9 and TRBJ2-5; 7 bases match TRBD2. With V trimmed by 3 bases and J by 3 bases, 11 bases remained unmatched. In germline, CDR1 is SGDLS, CDR2 YYNGEE. CDR3 size: 16 residues. The full variable domain, completed using reference TRBV9 and TRBJ2-5, is DSGVTQTPKHLITATGQRVTLRCSPRSGDLSVYWYQQSLDQGLQFLIQYYNGEERAKGNILERFSAQQFPDLHSELNLSSLELGDSALYFCASSGTLSSGEETQYFGPGTRLLVL.

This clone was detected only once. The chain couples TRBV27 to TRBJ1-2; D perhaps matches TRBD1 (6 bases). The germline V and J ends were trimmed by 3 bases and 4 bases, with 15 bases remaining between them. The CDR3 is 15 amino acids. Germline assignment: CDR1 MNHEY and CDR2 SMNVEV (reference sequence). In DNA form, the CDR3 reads TGTGCCAGCAGTTTCAATGGGGGCGTTGTCTATGGCTACACCTTC. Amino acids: CASSFNGGVVYGYTF.

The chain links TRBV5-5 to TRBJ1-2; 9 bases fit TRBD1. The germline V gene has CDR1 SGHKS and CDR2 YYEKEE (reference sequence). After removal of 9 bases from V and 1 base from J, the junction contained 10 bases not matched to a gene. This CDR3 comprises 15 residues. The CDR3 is CATNSGTGFNYGYTF. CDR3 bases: TGTGCCACCAATTCCGGGACAGGGTTTAACTATGGCTACACCTTC.